Presented here are 10 T cell receptor beta chains from one specimen sequenced in a study of blood T cell repertoires in COVID-19. Generated by immunoSEQ multiplex PCR, the TCRdb table keeps only in-frame clones and is missing some. The top ten hold approximately 28% of the sample, which has about 120,000 clones, roughly nine tenths seen once. Material for sequencing was peripheral blood. The source of these receptors is a man between 65 and 85 years old with active or convalescent COVID-19.

V usage is TRBV5-4 and J usage is TRBJ1-1; 7 bases map to TRBD1. The CDR3 is made up of 15 amino acids. Germline V gives CDR1 SGHNT, CDR2 YYREEE (reference sequence). J gave up 5 bases and V 2 bases, and 9 bases lay outside the gene matches. The CDR3 spells CASSFRDRVRTEAFF. CDR3 coding DNA: TGTGCCAGCAGCTTCCGTGACAGGGTTCGAACTGAAGCTTTCTTT.

The V call is TRBV30, the J call TRBJ2-7; D is possibly TRBD2 (6 bases). Trimming took off 3 bases at V and 3 bases at J, with 12 bases between the two ends. Germline V gene lookup returns CDR1 GTSNPN and CDR2 SVGIG (reference sequence). The CDR3 sequence is 13 residues long. This chain's CDR3 is CAWREGQLYEQYF. The CDR3 nucleotides are TGTGCCTGGAGGGAGGGGCAGCTCTACGAGCAGTACTTC.

This chain joins TRBV6-4 and TRBJ2-1, with 9 bases identical to TRBD2. The CDR3 is 14 amino acids. Trimming removed 5 bases from V and 9 bases from J; junction bases left unmatched: 8. The germline CDR1 and CDR2 sequences are MRHNA and SNTAGT. The CDR3 spells CASSLAGDRSEQFF. DNA of the CDR3: TGTGCCAGCAGTTTAGCGGGAGACAGGAGTGAGCAGTTCTTC.

This chain joins TRBV18 and TRBJ2-5; a weak D match, TRBD2 (7 bases). CDR1 KGHSH and CDR2 LQKENI come from the germline V gene. V shed 3 bases and J shed 2 bases, with 19 bases lying between them. There are 17 residues in the CDR3. CDR3 bases: TGTGCCAGCTCACCCGGGACACCCCATAGCGGGCAAGAGACCCAGTACTTC. It translates to CASSPGTPHSGQETQYF. Using reference TRBV18 and TRBJ2-5 for the parts outside the CDR3, the full variable domain is NAGVMQNPRHLVRRRGQEARLRCSPMKGHSHVYWYRQLPEEGLKFMVYLQKENIIDESGMPKERFSAEFPKEGPSILRIQQVVRGDSAAYFCASSPGTPHSGQETQYFGPGTRLLVL.

The V call is TRBV5-1, the J call TRBJ2-5; TRBD1 agrees at 8 bases. The germline CDR1 and CDR2 sequences are SGHRS and YFSETQ. Unmatched junction bases numbered 8, after V lost 3 bases and J lost 7 bases. This CDR3 spans 14 amino acids. The CDR3 reads CASSSGQELGTQYF. The CDR3 nucleotides are TGCGCCAGCAGCTCGGGACAGGAATTAGGGACCCAGTACTTC.

The V and J genes are TRBV19 and TRBJ2-3, with 9 bases identical to TRBD1. The length of the CDR3 is 18 residues. Germline CDR1 LNHDA, CDR2 SQIVND (reference sequence). Trimming cost V 3 bases and J 8 bases; bases outside gene matches: 18. The CDR3 coding sequence is TGTGCCAGTAGTATGGCCCGCGGACAGGGGCGAACTCCCACTACGCAGTATTTT. Translation: CASSMARGQGRTPTTQYF.

The chain combines TRBV28 with TRBJ1-4; 9 bases align to TRBD1. V shed 4 bases and J 7 bases; nucleotides not matched to a gene: 10. The CDR3 length is 16 residues. Germline lookup yields CDR1 MDHEN and CDR2 SYDVKM. DNA of the CDR3: TGTGCCAGCAGTTCCTCCACCGGGACAGGGATTGAAAAACTGTTTTTT. It translates to CASSSSTGTGIEKLFF.

CDR3 residues: CASSPKIASGGTDTQYF. The CDR3 coding sequence is TGTGCCAGCTCACCAAAGATCGCTAGCGGAGGCACAGATACGCAGTATTTT. The gene calls are TRBV18 and TRBJ2-3; 7 positions match TRBD2. V dropped 2 bases and J dropped 1; count of bases not matched to a gene: 9. Looked up from germline, CDR1 is KGHSH and CDR2 is LQKENI. This CDR3 contains 17 residues.

This rearrangement joins TRBV30 to TRBJ1-5; D is uncertain. CDR1 GTSNPN and CDR2 SVGIG come from the germline V gene (reference sequence). Trimming took 1 base from V and 1 from J, leaving 5 bases between them. This CDR3 spans 13 amino acids. The CDR3 nucleotides read TGTGCCTGGAGTGGAACAAGCAATCAGCCCCAGCATTTT. Amino acid sequence: CAWSGTSNQPQHF.

The rearrangement links TRBV18 to TRBJ2-1; TRBD2 might be the D (6 bases). CDR1 is KGHSH and CDR2 is LQKENI in the germline V gene. The germline V and J ends were trimmed by 6 bases and 6 bases, with 15 bases remaining between them. The CDR3 is 14 amino acids. The CDR3 protein is CASSPGLSFNEQFF. Written as DNA, the CDR3 is TGTGCCAGCTCGCCCGGACTAAGCTTCAATGAGCAGTTCTTC.